This entry is about one TCR beta chain. The sample is drawn from a study of Ad26.COV2.S vaccination and SARS-CoV-2 variants. Study details: Ad26.COV2.S given intramuscularly, once or twice 56 days apart.

Specified treatment: roughly 18 received Ad26.COV2.S at low or high dose, single or two shots; roughly five received placebo; per-sample allocation not given. Vaccine and placebo recipients were sampled on day 63 after the first injection. Generated by immunoSEQ multiplex PCR, the TCRdb table keeps only in-frame clones and is missing some. The sample yields some 390,000 clones, about 88% seen once. With 5 bases removed from V and 0 bases from J, the gap between germline ends came to 14 bases. This CDR3 has 16 residues. The germline V gene has CDR1 SEHNR and CDR2 FQNEAQ (reference sequence). Material: peripheral blood, obtained in a trial of Ad26.COV2.S vaccine versus placebo. The rearrangement joins TRBV7-9 to TRBJ1-3; no clear D gene. This sequence was found in a person between 18 and 59 years old who received the Ad26.COV2.S COVID-19 vaccine or a placebo. The chain's CDR3 is CASSPQTTSSGNTIYF. CDR3 sequence (DNA): TGTGCCAGCAGCCCACAGACAACAAGCTCTGGAAACACCATATATTTT.